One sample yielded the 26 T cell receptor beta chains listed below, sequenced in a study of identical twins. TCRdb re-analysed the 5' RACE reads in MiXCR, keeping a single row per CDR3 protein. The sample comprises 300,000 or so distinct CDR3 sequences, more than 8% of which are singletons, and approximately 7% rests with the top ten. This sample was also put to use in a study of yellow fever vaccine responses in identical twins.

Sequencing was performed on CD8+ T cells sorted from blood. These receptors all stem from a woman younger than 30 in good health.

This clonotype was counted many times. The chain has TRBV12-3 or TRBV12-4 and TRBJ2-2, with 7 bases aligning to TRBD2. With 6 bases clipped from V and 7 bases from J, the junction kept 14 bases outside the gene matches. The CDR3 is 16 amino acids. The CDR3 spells CASSRRAGALNGELFF. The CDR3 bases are TGTGCCAGCAGCCGGCGCGCGGGAGCTCTCAACGGGGAGCTGTTTTTT.

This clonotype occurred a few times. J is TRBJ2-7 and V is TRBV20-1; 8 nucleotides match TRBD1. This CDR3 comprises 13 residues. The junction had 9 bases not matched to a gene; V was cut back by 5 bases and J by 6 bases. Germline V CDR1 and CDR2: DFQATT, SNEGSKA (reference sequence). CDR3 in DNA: TGCAGTGCTGGCCCAGGGGGCGCGTCCGAGCAGTACTTC. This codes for CSAGPGGASEQYF.

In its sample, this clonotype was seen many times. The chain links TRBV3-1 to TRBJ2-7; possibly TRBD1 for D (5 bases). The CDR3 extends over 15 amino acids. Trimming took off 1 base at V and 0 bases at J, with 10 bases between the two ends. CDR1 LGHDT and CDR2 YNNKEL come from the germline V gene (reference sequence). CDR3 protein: CASSQGTPFSYEQYF. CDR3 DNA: TGTGCCAGCAGCCAAGGGACACCCTTCTCCTACGAGCAGTACTTC.

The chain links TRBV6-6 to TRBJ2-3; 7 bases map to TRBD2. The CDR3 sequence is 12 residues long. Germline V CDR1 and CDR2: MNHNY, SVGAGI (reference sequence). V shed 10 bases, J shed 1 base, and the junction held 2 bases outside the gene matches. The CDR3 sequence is CAIREGTDTQYF. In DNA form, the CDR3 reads TGTGCCATCCGGGAGGGCACAGATACGCAGTATTTT.

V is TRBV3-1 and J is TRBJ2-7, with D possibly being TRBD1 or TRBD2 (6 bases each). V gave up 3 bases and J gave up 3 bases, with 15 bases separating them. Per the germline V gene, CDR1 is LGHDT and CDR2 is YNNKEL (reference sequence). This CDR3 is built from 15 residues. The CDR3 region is CASSQGLGGSYEQYF. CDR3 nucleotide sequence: TGTGCCAGCAGCCAGGGGTTGGGGGGCAGCTACGAGCAGTACTTC.

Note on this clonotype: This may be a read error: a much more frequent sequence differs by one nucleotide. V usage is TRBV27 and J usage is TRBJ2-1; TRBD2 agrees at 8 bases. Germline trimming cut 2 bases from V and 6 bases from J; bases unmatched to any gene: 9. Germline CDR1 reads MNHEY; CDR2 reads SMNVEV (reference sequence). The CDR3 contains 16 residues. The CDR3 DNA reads TGTGCCAGCAGTTTAGTATCGGGGGGGCCGAGCAATGAGCAGTTCTTC. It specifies CASSLVSGGPSNEQFF.

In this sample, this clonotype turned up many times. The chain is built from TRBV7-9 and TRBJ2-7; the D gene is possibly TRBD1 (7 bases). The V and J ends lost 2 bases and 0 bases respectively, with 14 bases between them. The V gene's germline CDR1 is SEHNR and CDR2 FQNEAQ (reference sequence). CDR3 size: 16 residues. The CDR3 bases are TGTGCCAGCAGCTTATTAGCGGCAGGGGGCTCCTACGAGCAGTACTTC. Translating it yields CASSLLAAGGSYEQYF.

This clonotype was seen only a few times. Written as DNA, the CDR3 is TGTGCCACACCATCATTAGTCTACGAGCAGTACTTC. This encodes CATPSLVYEQYF. This rearrangement joins TRBV6-6 to TRBJ2-7; no definite D call. This CDR3 region has 12 residues. Germline-derived CDR1 and CDR2 are MNHNY and SVGAGI (reference sequence). V was clipped by 10 bases and J by 3 bases, with 13 bases between them.

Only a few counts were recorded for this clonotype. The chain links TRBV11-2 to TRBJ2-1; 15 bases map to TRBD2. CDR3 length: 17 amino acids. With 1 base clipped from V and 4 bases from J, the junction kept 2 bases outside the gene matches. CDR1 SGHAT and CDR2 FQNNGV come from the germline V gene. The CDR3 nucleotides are TGTGCCAGCAGCTTAGTCGGGACTAGCGGGGGGTACAATGAGCAGTTCTTC. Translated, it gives CASSLVGTSGGYNEQFF.

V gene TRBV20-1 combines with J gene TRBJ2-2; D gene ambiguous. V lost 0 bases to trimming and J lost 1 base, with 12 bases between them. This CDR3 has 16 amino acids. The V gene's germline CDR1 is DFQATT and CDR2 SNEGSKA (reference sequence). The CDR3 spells CSARDERTENTGELFF. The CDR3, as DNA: TGCAGTGCTAGAGATGAAAGGACGGAGAACACCGGGGAGCTGTTTTTT.

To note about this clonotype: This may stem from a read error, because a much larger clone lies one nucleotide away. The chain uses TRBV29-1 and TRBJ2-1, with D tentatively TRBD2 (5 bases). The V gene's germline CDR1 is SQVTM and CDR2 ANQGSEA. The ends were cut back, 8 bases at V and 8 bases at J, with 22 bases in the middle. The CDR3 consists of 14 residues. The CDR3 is CSIVWLGVQHEQFF. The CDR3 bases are TGCAGCATTGTGTGGCTGGGAGTACAACATGAGCAGTTCTTC.

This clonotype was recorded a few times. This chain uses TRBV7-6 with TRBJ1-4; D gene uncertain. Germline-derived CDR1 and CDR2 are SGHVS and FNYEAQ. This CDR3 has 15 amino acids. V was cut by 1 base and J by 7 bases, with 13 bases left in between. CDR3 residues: CASSLVAGESEKLFF. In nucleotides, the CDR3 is TGTGCCAGCAGCTTAGTAGCTGGGGAAAGTGAAAAACTGTTTTTT.

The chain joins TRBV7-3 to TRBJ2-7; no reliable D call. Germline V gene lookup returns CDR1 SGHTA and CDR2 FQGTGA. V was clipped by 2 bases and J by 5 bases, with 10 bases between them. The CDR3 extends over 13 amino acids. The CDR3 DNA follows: TGTGCCAGCAGCTTACGTGAAGGCGACGAGCAGTACTTC. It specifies CASSLREGDEQYF.

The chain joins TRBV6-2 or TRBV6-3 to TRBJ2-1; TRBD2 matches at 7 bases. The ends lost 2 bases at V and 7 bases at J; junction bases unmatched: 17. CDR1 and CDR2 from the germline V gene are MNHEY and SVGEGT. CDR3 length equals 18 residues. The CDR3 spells CASSYRPGTIEKENEQFF. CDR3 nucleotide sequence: TGTGCCAGCAGTTACAGGCCCGGGACTATCGAAAAAGAAAATGAGCAGTTCTTC.

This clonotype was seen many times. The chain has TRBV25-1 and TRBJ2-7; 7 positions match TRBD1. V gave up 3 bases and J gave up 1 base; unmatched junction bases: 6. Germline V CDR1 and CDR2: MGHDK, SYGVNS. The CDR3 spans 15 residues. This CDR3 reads CASSDPDRASYEQYF. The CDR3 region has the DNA TGTGCCAGCAGTGATCCCGACAGGGCTTCCTACGAGCAGTACTTC.

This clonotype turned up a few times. CDR3 residues: CASSLVGDFYEQYF. The CDR3 DNA is TGCGCCAGCAGCTTGGTTGGGGATTTCTACGAGCAGTACTTC. The V gene is TRBV5-1, the J gene TRBJ2-7, with D uncertain. This CDR3 region has 14 residues. The V end was cut by 0 bases, the J end by 3 bases, with 10 bases between. Germline V gives CDR1 SGHRS, CDR2 YFSETQ.

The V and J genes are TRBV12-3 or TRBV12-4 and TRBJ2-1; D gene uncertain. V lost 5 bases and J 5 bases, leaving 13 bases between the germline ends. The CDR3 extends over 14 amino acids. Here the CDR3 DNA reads TGTGCCAGCAGTCAGTCGACGGCAAACAATGAGCAGTTCTTC. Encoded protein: CASSQSTANNEQFF.

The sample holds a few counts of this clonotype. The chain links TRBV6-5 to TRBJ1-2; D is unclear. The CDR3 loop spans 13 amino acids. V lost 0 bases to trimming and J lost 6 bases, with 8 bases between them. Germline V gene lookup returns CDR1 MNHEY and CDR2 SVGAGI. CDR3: CASSYSISNGYTF. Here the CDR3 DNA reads TGTGCCAGCAGTTACTCAATATCAAATGGCTACACCTTC.

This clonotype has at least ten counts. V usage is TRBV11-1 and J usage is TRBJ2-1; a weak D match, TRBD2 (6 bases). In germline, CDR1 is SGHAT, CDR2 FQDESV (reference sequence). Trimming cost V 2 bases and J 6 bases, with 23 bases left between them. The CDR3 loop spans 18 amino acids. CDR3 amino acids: CASSLPYGGGRLSNEQFF. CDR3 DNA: TGTGCCAGCAGCTTACCCTACGGGGGAGGACGTTTGAGCAATGAGCAGTTCTTC. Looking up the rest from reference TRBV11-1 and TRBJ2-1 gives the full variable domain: EAEVAQSPRYKITEKSQAVAFWCDPISGHATLYWYRQILGQGPELLVQFQDESVVDDSQLPKDRFSAERLKGVDSTLKIQPAELGDSAMYLCASSLPYGGGRLSNEQFFGPGTRLTVL.

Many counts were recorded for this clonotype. The CDR3 loop reads CASSAAWGTLYEQYF. The CDR3 DNA is TGTGCCAGCAGTGCCGCATGGGGGACCCTCTACGAGCAGTACTTC. This chain joins TRBV27 and TRBJ2-7; D tentatively fits TRBD1 or TRBD2 (5 bases each). Between the trimmed V and J ends, which lost 5 bases and 3 bases, there was a span of 17 bases. In germline, CDR1 is MNHEY, CDR2 SMNVEV (reference sequence). The CDR3 is 15 amino acids.

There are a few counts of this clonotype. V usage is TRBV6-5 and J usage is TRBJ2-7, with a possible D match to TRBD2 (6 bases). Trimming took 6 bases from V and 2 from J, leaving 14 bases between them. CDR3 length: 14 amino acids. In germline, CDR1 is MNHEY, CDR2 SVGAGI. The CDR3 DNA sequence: TGTGCCAGCAGATTGACTAGTGGTCCCTACGAGCAGTACTTC. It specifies CASRLTSGPYEQYF.

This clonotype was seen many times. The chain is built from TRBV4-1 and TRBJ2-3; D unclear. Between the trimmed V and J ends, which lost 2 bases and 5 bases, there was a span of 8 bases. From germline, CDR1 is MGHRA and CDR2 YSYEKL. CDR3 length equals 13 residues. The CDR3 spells CASSQPLEDTQYF. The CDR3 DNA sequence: TGCGCCAGCAGCCAACCCCTTGAAGATACGCAGTATTTT.

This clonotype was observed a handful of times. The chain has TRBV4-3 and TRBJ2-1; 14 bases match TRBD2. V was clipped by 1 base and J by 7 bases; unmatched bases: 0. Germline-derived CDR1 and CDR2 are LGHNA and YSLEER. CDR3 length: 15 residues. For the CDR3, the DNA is TGCGCCAGCAGCCAAGGGACTAGCGGGAGGAATGAGCAGTTCTTC. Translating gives CASSQGTSGRNEQFF.

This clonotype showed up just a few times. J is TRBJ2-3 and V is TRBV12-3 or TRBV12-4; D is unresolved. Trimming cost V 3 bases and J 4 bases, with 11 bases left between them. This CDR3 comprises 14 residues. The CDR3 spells CASSFELGPDTQYF. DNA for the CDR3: TGTGCCAGCAGTTTTGAGCTAGGGCCAGATACGCAGTATTTT.

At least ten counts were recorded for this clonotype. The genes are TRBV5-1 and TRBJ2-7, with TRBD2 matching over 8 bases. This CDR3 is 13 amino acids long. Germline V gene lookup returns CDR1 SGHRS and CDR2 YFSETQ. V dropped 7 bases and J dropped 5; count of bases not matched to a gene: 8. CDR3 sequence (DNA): TGCGCCAGCCGAGAGAGCGGGGGCCACGAGCAGTACTTC. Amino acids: CASRESGGHEQYF.

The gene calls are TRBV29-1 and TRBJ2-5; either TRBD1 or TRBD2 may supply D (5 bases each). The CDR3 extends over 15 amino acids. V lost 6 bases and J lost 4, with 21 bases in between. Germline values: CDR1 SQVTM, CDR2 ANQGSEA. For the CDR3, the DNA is TGCAGCGTAGAACCTGGGACCCCCGATGTAGAGACCCAGTACTTC. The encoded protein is CSVEPGTPDVETQYF.